The sequence of this T cell receptor (beta chain) was determined in a study of beta chain features in type 1 diabetes. Study observations and caveats: PCR might show a preference for shorter templates, equally across patients and controls. Across all four CD4+ subsets, people with type 1 diabetes showed modestly shorter TCRB CDR3s.

Expressed TCRB transcripts were sequenced after all isolated RNA was converted to cDNA. The table came from immunoSEQ multiplex PCR; TCRdb's copy has only in-frame clones and leaves some out. Among about 120,000 clones listed, about 16% were seen once. Comment on this clone: The antigen is undetermined.

Trimming cost V 2 bases and J 4 bases, with 16 bases left between them. CDR1 is LGHNA, CDR2 YSLEER, per germline. This CDR3 contains 16 residues. Researchers reported sorting CD4+ naive, central memory, regulatory and stem cell-like memory cells via CD45RO/CCR7/CD25/CD127/CD95/CD27. The source of this sequence is a man aged 30-40 years with type 1 diabetes. V and J are TRBV4-3 and TRBJ2-3, with a tentative D call TRBD1 (6 bases). The sample was central memory CD4+ T cells from blood. CDR3 region: CASSQTRQVGSDTQYF. The CDR3 DNA reads TGCGCCAGCAGCCAAACCCGACAGGTTGGGTCAGATACGCAGTATTTT.